These 12 T cell receptor beta chains were all obtained from the same sample, sequenced in a study of shared clonotypes between healthy human individuals. TCRdb's copy holds only in-frame clones and misses some; the assay was immunoSEQ multiplex PCR. The data show over 400,000 clones, approximately 94% seen once. Sequenced sample: naive CD4+ T cells sorted from blood. The subset was: CD45RA+ positively selected. These TCRs come from a woman aged 25 to 39 in good health.

The chain joins TRBV6-1 to TRBJ1-1, with D perhaps matching TRBD1 (6 bases). From germline, CDR1 is MNHNS and CDR2 SASEGT. Trimming pared 8 bases from V and 3 bases from J, leaving 19 bases between. The CDR3 is made up of 15 amino acids. As DNA, the CDR3 is TGTGCCAGCCGAGACGGGGGGGGCGCTGACACTGAAGCTTTCTTT. Its protein product is CASRDGGGADTEAFF.

This chain links TRBV10-1 with TRBJ1-5; D remains unclear. The V end lost 10 bases, the J end lost 0 bases, and 13 bases lay between the germline ends. The CDR3 length is 14 residues. Germline loops: CDR1 WNHNN, CDR2 SYGVQD (reference sequence). The CDR3 sequence: CATSSGHSNQPQHF. DNA of the CDR3: TGCGCCACCAGCTCGGGCCATAGCAATCAGCCCCAGCATTTT.

The chain links TRBV23-1 to TRBJ2-1, with 8 bases that match TRBD1. TRBV23-1 is marked as an open reading frame, function uncertain. CDR3 length: 13 amino acids. V trimming: 7 bases; J trimming: 7 bases; junction bases outside the gene matches: 6. CDR3 protein: CASTLDRVNEQFF. The DNA for the CDR3 is TGCGCCAGCACTTTGGACAGGGTGAATGAGCAGTTCTTC.

The rearrangement joins TRBV11-1 to TRBJ2-5; 12 nucleotides line up with TRBD2. V shed 6 bases, J shed 3 bases, and the junction held 11 bases outside the gene matches. The germline V gene has CDR1 SGHAT and CDR2 FQDESV (reference sequence). The CDR3 length is 17 residues. The CDR3 coding sequence is TGTGCCAGCAGTACCAGTCTAGCGGGAGGGAAGAAAGAGACCCAGTACTTC. Translated, it gives CASSTSLAGGKKETQYF.

This chain links TRBV10-3 with TRBJ2-1; D is undetermined. From germline, CDR1 is ENHRY and CDR2 SYGVKD. This CDR3 has 15 amino acids. The V and J ends lost 2 bases and 10 bases respectively, with 18 bases between them. CDR3 loop: CAISEPAPSNAEQFF. For the CDR3, the DNA is TGTGCCATCAGTGAGCCCGCTCCCTCTAATGCGGAGCAGTTCTTC.

The chain's CDR3 is CASSLWAPTGYEQYF. In DNA form, the CDR3 reads TGTGCCAGCAGTTTATGGGCCCCCACAGGTTACGAGCAGTACTTC. V is TRBV28 and J is TRBJ2-7, with a tentative D call TRBD1 (5 bases). The CDR3 spans 15 residues. Trimming stripped 0 bases from V and 4 bases from J, with 13 bases between. The V gene's germline CDR1 is MDHEN and CDR2 SYDVKM.

As to this clone: The same CDR3 also results from other DNA sequences found in this sample. The chain employs TRBV6-5 and TRBJ2-7; D perhaps matches TRBD1 (5 bases). The CDR3 extends over 13 amino acids. V lost 0 bases to trimming and J lost 6 bases, with 9 bases between them. Germline V lookup: CDR1 MNHEY, CDR2 SVGAGI. CDR3 nucleotides: TGTGCCAGCAGTTACTCCAGGGTAGGCGAGCAGTACTTC. This encodes CASSYSRVGEQYF.

The genes are TRBV29-1 and TRBJ2-5, with 14 positions matching TRBD2. Germline CDR1 SQVTM, CDR2 ANQGSEA. The CDR3 consists of 16 residues. V was pared by 3 bases and J by 5 bases, with 8 bases of the junction left unmatched. The CDR3 region has the DNA TGCAGCGTTGACCCGACTAGCGGGAGGGGAGAGGAGACCCAGTACTTC. Amino acids: CSVDPTSGRGEETQYF.

The CDR3 DNA sequence: TGTGCCAGTAGTGTATCTACAGGGTGGAGTGGTAGGGCCAAAAACATTCAGTACTTC. As protein: CASSVSTGWSGRAKNIQYF. This chain joins TRBV19 and TRBJ2-4, with a possible D match to TRBD1 (6 bases). V was cut by 5 bases and J by 1 base, with 24 bases left in between. Germline lookup yields CDR1 LNHDA and CDR2 SQIVND (reference sequence). This CDR3 contains 19 residues.

This rearrangement joins TRBV5-1 to TRBJ2-1; 10 positions agree with TRBD2. This CDR3 spans 15 amino acids. J lost 4 bases, V lost 2 bases, and 3 bases had no gene match. The V gene's germline CDR1 is SGHRS and CDR2 YFSETQ. The CDR3, as DNA: TGCGCCAGCAGCTTACTAGCGGGAATATACAATGAGCAGTTCTTC. Its protein is CASSLLAGIYNEQFF.

V and J are TRBV28 and TRBJ1-2, with D hard to call. The CDR3 totals 12 residues. Germline V gene data show CDR1 as MDHEN and CDR2 as SYDVKM. Trimming stripped 6 bases from V and 7 bases from J, with 12 bases between. This chain's CDR3 is CASSLIPVGYTF. CDR3 DNA sequence: TGTGCCAGCAGCCTAATCCCAGTTGGCTACACCTTC.

CDR3 in amino acids: CASSSRLAGFSYNEQFF. The CDR3, as DNA: TGCGCCAGCAGCTCTCGACTAGCGGGCTTCTCCTACAATGAGCAGTTCTTC. V is TRBV5-1 and J is TRBJ2-1; 10 nucleotides match TRBD2. J was trimmed by 0 bases and V by 3 bases; bases with no gene match: 6. Germline CDR1 SGHRS, CDR2 YFSETQ. This CDR3 spans 17 amino acids.